This T cell receptor (beta chain) emerged from a study of T cells in localized non-small cell lung cancer. Here immunoSEQ multiplex PCR was the method, and the copy in TCRdb shows in-frame clones only, minus some. The sample gives under 4,000 clones, roughly 26% of which show up once; roughly 13% is in the top ten. This clone is large in the sample. The receptor was isolated from a male donor older than 55 with stage I lung adenocarcinoma. The sample here was lung tumor tissue, taken before any cancer treatment.

The CDR3 DNA is TGTGCCAGTAGTGCGAGGGACGGAGCTAGCACAGATACGCAGTATTTT. This translates into CASSARDGASTDTQYF. This chain connects TRBV19 to TRBJ2-3; D is tentatively TRBD1 or TRBD2 (5 bases each). The germline V gene encodes CDR1 LNHDA and CDR2 SQIVND (reference sequence). The CDR3 has 16 amino acids. Between the trimmed V and J ends, which lost 5 bases and 0 bases, there was a span of 15 bases. Together with reference TRBV19 and TRBJ2-3, the CDR3 gives the full variable domain: DGGITQSPKYLFRKEGQNVTLSCEQNLNHDAMYWYRQDPGQGLRLIYYSQIVNDFQKGDIAEGYSVSREKKESFPLTVTSAQKNPTAFYLCASSARDGASTDTQYFGPGTRLTVL.